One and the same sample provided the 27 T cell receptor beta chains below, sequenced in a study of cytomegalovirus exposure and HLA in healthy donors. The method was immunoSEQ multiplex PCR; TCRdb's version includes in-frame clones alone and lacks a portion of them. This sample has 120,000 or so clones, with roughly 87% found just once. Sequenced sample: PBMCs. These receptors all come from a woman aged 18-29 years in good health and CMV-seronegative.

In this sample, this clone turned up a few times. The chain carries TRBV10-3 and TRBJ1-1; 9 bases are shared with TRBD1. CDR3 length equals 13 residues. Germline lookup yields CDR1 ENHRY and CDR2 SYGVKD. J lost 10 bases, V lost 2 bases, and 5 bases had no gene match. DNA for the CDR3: TGTGCCATCAGTGAGGCGGACAGGGGAGGAGCTTTCTTT. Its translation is CAISEADRGGAFF.

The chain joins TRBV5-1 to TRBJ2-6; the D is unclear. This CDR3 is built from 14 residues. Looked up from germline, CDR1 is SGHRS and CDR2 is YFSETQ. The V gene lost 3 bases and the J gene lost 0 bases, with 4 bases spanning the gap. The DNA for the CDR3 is TGCGCCAGCAGCTCGGGCTCTGGGGCCAACGTCCTGACTTTC. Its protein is CASSSGSGANVLTF.

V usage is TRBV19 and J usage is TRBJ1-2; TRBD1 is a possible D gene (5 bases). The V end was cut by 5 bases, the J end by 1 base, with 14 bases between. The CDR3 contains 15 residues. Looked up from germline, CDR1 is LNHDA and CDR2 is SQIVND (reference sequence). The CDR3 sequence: CASSPRGTYNYGYTF. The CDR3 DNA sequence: TGTGCCAGTAGTCCCCGGGGGACTTATAACTATGGCTACACCTTC. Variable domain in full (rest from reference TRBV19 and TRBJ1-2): DGGITQSPKYLFRKEGQNVTLSCEQNLNHDAMYWYRQDPGQGLRLIYYSQIVNDFQKGDIAEGYSVSREKKESFPLTVTSAQKNPTAFYLCASSPRGTYNYGYTFGSGTRLTVV.

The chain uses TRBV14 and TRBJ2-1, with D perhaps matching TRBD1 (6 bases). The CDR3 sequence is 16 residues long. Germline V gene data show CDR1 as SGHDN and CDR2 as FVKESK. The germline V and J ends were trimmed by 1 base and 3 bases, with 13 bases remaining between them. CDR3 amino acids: CASSQGTASFYNEQFF. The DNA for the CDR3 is TGTGCCAGCAGCCAAGGGACAGCATCCTTCTACAATGAGCAGTTCTTC.

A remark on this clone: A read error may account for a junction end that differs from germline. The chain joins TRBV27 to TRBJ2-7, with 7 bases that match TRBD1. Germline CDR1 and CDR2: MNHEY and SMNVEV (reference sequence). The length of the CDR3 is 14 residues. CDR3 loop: CAGSPGQLSYEQYF. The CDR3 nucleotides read TGTGCCGGCAGTCCGGGACAGCTATCCTACGAGCAGTACTTC.

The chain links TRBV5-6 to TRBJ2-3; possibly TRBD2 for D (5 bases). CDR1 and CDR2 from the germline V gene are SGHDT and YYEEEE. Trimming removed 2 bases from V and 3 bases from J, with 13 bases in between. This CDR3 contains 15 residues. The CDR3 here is CASSFEDWQTDTQYF. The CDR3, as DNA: TGTGCCAGCAGCTTCGAGGACTGGCAGACAGATACGCAGTATTTT.

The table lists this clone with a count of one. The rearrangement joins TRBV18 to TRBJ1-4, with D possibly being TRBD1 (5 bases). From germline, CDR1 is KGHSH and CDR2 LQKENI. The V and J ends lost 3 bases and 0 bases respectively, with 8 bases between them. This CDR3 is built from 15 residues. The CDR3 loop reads CASSPPTATNEKLFF. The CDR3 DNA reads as TGTGCCAGCTCACCCCCGACAGCAACTAATGAAAAACTGTTTTTT. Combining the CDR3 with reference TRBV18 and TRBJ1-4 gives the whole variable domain NAGVMQNPRHLVRRRGQEARLRCSPMKGHSHVYWYRQLPEEGLKFMVYLQKENIIDESGMPKERFSAEFPKEGPSILRIQQVVRGDSAAYFCASSPPTATNEKLFFGSGTQLSVL.

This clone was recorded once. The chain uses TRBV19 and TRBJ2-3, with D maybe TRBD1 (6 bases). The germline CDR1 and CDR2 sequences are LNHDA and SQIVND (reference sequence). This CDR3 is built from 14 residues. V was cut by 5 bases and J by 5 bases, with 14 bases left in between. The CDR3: CASSLTRGLDTQYF. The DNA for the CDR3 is TGTGCCAGTAGTTTAACCAGGGGTCTAGATACGCAGTATTTT.

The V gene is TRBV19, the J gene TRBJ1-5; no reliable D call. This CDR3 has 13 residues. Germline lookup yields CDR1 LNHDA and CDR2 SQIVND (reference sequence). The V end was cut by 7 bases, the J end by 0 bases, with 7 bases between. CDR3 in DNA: TGTGCCAGTACCTATTATAGCAATCAGCCCCAGCATTTT. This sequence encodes CASTYYSNQPQHF.

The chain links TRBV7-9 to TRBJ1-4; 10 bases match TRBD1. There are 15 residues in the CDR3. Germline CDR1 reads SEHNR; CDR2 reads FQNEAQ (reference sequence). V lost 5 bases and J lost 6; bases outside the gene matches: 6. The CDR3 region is CASSQFGTGDEKLFF. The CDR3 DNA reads TGTGCCAGCAGCCAATTCGGGACAGGGGATGAAAAACTGTTTTTT.

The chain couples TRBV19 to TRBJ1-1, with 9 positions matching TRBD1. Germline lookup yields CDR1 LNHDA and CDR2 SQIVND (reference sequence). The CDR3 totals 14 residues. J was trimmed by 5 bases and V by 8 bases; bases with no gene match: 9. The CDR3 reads CASANPGQGTEAFF. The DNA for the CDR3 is TGTGCCAGTGCGAACCCTGGACAGGGGACTGAAGCTTTCTTT. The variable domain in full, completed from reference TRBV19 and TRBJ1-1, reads DGGITQSPKYLFRKEGQNVTLSCEQNLNHDAMYWYRQDPGQGLRLIYYSQIVNDFQKGDIAEGYSVSREKKESFPLTVTSAQKNPTAFYLCASANPGQGTEAFFGQGTRLTVV.

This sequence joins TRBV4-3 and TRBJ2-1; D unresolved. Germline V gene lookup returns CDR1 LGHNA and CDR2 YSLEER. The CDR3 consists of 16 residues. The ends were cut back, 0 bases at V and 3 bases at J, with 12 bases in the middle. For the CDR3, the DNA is TGCGCCAGCAGCCAAGATCCTCCGGGTAACTACAATGAGCAGTTCTTC. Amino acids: CASSQDPPGNYNEQFF.

The DNA for the CDR3 is TGTGCCAGCAGTCGACTTGCGAGCTCCTACGAGCAGTACTTC. Protein product: CASSRLASSYEQYF. This chain connects TRBV28 to TRBJ2-7; D is unresolved. CDR1 and CDR2 from the germline V gene are MDHEN and SYDVKM. V was cut by 5 bases and J by 0 bases, with 11 bases left in between. The CDR3 loop spans 14 amino acids.

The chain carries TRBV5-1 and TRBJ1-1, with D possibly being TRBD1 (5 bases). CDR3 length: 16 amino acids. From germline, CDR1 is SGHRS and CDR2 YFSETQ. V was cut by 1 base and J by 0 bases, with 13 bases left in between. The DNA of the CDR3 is TGCGCCAGCAGCTTGCAGGGTGCCAACGTGAACACTGAAGCTTTCTTT. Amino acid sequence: CASSLQGANVNTEAFF.

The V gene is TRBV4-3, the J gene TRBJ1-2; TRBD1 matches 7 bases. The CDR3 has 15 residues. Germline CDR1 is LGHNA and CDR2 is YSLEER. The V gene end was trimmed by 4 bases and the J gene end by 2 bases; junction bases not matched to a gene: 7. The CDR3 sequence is CASSPWTGQNYGYTF. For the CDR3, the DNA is TGCGCCAGCAGCCCTTGGACGGGACAGAACTATGGCTACACCTTC.

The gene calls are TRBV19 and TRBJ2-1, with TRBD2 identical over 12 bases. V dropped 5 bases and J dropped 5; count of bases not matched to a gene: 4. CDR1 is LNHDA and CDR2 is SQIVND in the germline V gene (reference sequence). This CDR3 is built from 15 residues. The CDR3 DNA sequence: TGTGCCAGTAGTGATGGACTAGCGGGAAACAATGAGCAGTTCTTC. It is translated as CASSDGLAGNNEQFF.

The CDR3 loop is CASTTSEGNEQFF. The CDR3 nucleotides are TGTGCCAGCACGACTAGCGAAGGCAATGAGCAGTTCTTC. V gene TRBV5-4 combines with J gene TRBJ2-1, with 8 nucleotides matching TRBD2. With 6 bases clipped from V and 6 bases from J, the junction kept 5 bases outside the gene matches. This CDR3 region has 13 residues. Germline lookup yields CDR1 SGHNT and CDR2 YYREEE (reference sequence).

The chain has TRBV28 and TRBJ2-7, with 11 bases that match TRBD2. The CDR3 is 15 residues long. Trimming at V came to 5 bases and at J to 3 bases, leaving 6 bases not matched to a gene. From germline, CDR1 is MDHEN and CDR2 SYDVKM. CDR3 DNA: TGTGCCAGCAGTACCTCCGGGACTAGCGGCTACGAGCAGTACTTC. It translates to CASSTSGTSGYEQYF.

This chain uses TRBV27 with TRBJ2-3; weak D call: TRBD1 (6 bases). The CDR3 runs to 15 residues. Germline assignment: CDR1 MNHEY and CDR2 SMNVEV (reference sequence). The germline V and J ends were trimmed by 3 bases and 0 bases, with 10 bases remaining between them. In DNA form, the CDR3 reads TGTGCCAGCAGTTTGGGGGCAGAGAGCACAGATACGCAGTATTTT. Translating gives CASSLGAESTDTQYF.

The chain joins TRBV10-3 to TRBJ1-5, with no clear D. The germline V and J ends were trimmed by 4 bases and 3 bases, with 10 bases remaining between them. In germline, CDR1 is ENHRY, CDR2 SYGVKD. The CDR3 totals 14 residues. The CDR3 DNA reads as TGTGCCATCAGTGGAGGACTGAACAATCAGCCCCAGCATTTT. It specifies CAISGGLNNQPQHF.

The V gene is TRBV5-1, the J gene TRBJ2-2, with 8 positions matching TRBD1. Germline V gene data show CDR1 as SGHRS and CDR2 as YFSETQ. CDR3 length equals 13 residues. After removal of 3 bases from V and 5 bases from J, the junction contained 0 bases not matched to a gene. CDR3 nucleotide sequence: TGCGCCAGCAGCTGGACAGGGACCGGGGAGCTGTTTTTT. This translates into CASSWTGTGELFF.

The CDR3 DNA reads as TGTGCCAGCAGCCATTCCGGGACTAGTTTATACGAGCAGTACGTC. This translates into CASSHSGTSLYEQYV. This chain links TRBV7-7 with TRBJ2-7; TRBD2 matches at 8 bases. Trimming cost V 5 bases and J 4 bases; bases outside gene matches: 10. In germline, CDR1 is SSHAT, CDR2 FNYEAQ (reference sequence). The CDR3 spans 15 residues.

The CDR3, as DNA: TGTGCCAGCTATGCTAGCGGGAGTTCTGAGCAGTTCTTC. As protein: CASYASGSSEQFF. The chain carries TRBV14 and TRBJ2-1; 10 bases fit TRBD2. CDR1 is SGHDN and CDR2 is FVKESK in the germline V gene. V lost 8 bases, J lost 9 bases, and 7 bases stayed unmatched. The CDR3 runs 13 residues.

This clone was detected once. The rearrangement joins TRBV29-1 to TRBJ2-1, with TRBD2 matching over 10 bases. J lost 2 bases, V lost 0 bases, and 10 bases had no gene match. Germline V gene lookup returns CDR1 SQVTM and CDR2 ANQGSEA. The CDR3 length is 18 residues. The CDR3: CSVEDPDTTSGPYNEQFF. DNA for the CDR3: TGCAGCGTTGAAGATCCGGATACGACTAGCGGGCCCTACAATGAGCAGTTCTTC.

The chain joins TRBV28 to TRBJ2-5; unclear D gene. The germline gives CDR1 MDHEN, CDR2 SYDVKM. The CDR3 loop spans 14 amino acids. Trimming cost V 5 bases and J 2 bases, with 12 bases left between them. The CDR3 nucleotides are TGTGCCAGCAGTCCCAGGTGGGCGCAAGAGACCCAGTACTTC. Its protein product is CASSPRWAQETQYF.

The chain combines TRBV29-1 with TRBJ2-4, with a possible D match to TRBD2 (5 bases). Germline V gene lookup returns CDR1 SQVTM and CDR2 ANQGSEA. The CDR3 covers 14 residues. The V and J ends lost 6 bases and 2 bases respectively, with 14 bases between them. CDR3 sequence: CSVERRGSKNIQYF. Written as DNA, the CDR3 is TGCAGCGTCGAAAGACGGGGTTCCAAAAACATTCAGTACTTC.

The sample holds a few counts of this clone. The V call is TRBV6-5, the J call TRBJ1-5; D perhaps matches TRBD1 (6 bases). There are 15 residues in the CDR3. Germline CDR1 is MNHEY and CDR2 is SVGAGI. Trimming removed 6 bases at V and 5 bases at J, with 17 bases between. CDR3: CASRGGQSTHQPQHF. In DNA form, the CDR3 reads TGTGCCAGCAGGGGTGGACAGAGTACACATCAGCCCCAGCATTTT.